This T cell receptor beta chain originates from a study of T cell repertoires in cytomegalovirus infection. Study context: Evidence of both CMV infection and a matching HLA type came from public TCR beta signatures. General study points: Carriers of CMV plus the relevant HLA were identified by cumulative public TCR beta family frequency. The ex vivo response was dominated by HLA-C-restricted CMV-specific TCR beta clonotypes.

This clonotype was seen a handful of times. Its antigen is unidentified. TCRdb passed the reads through MiXCR, listing each CDR3 protein once. The sample gives around 300,000 distinct CDR3 sequences, 9% to 9.5% of which show up once; about 4.5% is in the top ten. V was clipped by 0 bases and J by 5 bases, with 5 bases between them. The CDR3 length is 12 residues. CDR1 is MDHEN and CDR2 is SYDVKM in the germline V gene. Material: PBMCs. This TCR came from a human donor in good health (CMV status not recorded). Some clones in this sample may be carry-over from other donors' samples. The rearrangement uses TRBV28 and TRBJ2-7, with no clear D. The CDR3 protein is CASSLWPNEQYF. In nucleotides, the CDR3 is TGTGCCAGCAGTTTATGGCCTAACGAGCAGTACTTC.